These 14 T cell receptor beta chains originate from one sample sequenced in a study of T cells after posttransplantation cyclophosphamide. Here immunoSEQ multiplex PCR was the method, and the copy in TCRdb shows in-frame clones only, minus some. The sample offers 30,000 to 45,000 clones and no singletons, the top ten holding approximately 1.3%. Sequencing input: PBMCs. The source is a girl aged 10-17 years in good health, CMV-negative, and a related stem cell transplant donor.

At least ten counts were recorded for this clone. The chain employs TRBV27 and TRBJ2-7, with D possibly being TRBD1 (5 bases). Germline V lookup: CDR1 MNHEY, CDR2 SMNVEV (reference sequence). Between the trimmed V and J ends, which lost 5 bases and 4 bases, there was a span of 12 bases. The CDR3 extends over 13 amino acids. In nucleotides, the CDR3 is TGTGCCAGCAGTACAGGAATTGCTTACGAGCAGTACTTC. It yields the protein CASSTGIAYEQYF.

V gene TRBV27 combines with J gene TRBJ2-1; D not certain. The germline V gene encodes CDR1 MNHEY and CDR2 SMNVEV (reference sequence). V was cut by 3 bases and J by 7 bases, with 4 bases left in between. The CDR3 consists of 11 residues. The CDR3 region is CASSLRNEQFF. CDR3 nucleotide sequence: TGTGCCAGCAGTTTGAGGAATGAGCAGTTCTTC.

This clone has ten or more counts. The chain couples TRBV18 to TRBJ2-6; 10 nucleotides line up with TRBD1. This CDR3 comprises 21 residues. V lost 4 bases and J lost 2; bases outside the gene matches: 17. Germline V lookup: CDR1 KGHSH, CDR2 LQKENI. As DNA, the CDR3 is TGTGCCAGCTCACGTAGCGACAGGGGGCAAAGGGATCCTACTGGGGCCAACGTCCTGACTTTC. The encoded protein is CASSRSDRGQRDPTGANVLTF. The complete variable domain, with remaining parts taken from reference TRBV18 and TRBJ2-6, reads NAGVMQNPRHLVRRRGQEARLRCSPMKGHSHVYWYRQLPEEGLKFMVYLQKENIIDESGMPKERFSAEFPKEGPSILRIQQVVRGDSAAYFCASSRSDRGQRDPTGANVLTFGAGSRLTVL.

This clone has at least ten counts. One end of the junction fails to match germline, which may point to a read error. The rearrangement uses TRBV27 and TRBJ2-1; no clear D gene. Germline CDR1 MNHEY, CDR2 SMNVEV (reference sequence). The CDR3 is 13 residues long. The CDR3 is CASSLSRRNSQIF. The DNA for the CDR3 is TGTGCCAGCAGTTTAAGTCGTAGGAACAGCCAGATCTTC.

This chain uses TRBV9 with TRBJ2-5; tentative D call: TRBD1 (6 bases). Germline assignment: CDR1 SGDLS and CDR2 YYNGEE. The CDR3 totals 13 residues. Trimming shortened V by 3 bases and J by 5 bases, and 11 bases separated the two germline ends. CDR3 loop: CASSELRGETQYF. CDR3 bases: TGTGCCAGCAGCGAGCTGAGGGGGGAGACCCAGTACTTC. The entire variable domain, with the rest obtained from reference TRBV9 and TRBJ2-5, is as follows: DSGVTQTPKHLITATGQRVTLRCSPRSGDLSVYWYQQSLDQGLQFLIQYYNGEERAKGNILERFSAQQFPDLHSELNLSSLELGDSALYFCASSELRGETQYFGPGTRLLVL.

This clone appeared many times. The CDR3 loop is CASSPQGQGSYEQYF. DNA of the CDR3: TGTGCCAGCTCACCGCAAGGACAGGGTTCCTACGAGCAGTACTTC. The chain links TRBV18 to TRBJ2-7; TRBD1 agrees at 8 bases. The CDR3 spans 15 residues. Germline trimming cut 3 bases from V and 1 base from J; bases unmatched to any gene: 5. CDR1 and CDR2 (germline): KGHSH, LQKENI.

This clone was found a few times. The V and J genes are TRBV30 and TRBJ1-2; a possible D gene is TRBD1 (5 bases). This CDR3 region has 14 residues. Germline V lookup: CDR1 GTSNPN, CDR2 SVGIG (reference sequence). The V end was cut by 7 bases, the J end by 2 bases, with 17 bases between. The CDR3 coding sequence is TGTGCCTCTTTCCAGGGCCTCCCCAACTATGGCTACACCTTC. Residues: CASFQGLPNYGYTF.

This clone was observed a handful of times. A much larger clonotype is one base distant, so this may be a read error. The chain has TRBV5-1 and TRBJ2-1, with 10 positions matching TRBD1. From germline, CDR1 is SGHRS and CDR2 YFSETQ. The CDR3 contains 13 residues. CDR3 nucleotides: TGCGCCAGCAGCACCGGGACAGGGGTTGAGCAGCTCTTC. Its translation is CASSTGTGVEQLF.

There are a few counts of this clone. This chain links TRBV15 with TRBJ2-5, with 9 bases matching TRBD1. V lost 4 bases and J lost 2; bases outside the gene matches: 8. The CDR3 runs to 16 residues. From germline, CDR1 is LNHNV and CDR2 YYDKDF (reference sequence). The CDR3 protein is CATSISPGQGQETQYF. CDR3 in DNA: TGTGCCACCAGCATCTCCCCGGGACAGGGACAAGAGACCCAGTACTTC.

In regard to this clone: This may be a read error: a much more frequent sequence differs by one nucleotide. V usage is TRBV6-4 and J usage is TRBJ2-3; D unresolved. The CDR3 covers 13 residues. The germline V gene has CDR1 MRHNA and CDR2 SNTAGT. This CDR3 reads CASSDSESDAQYF. CDR3 DNA sequence: TGTGCCAGCAGTGACTCGGAGTCAGATGCGCAGTATTTT.

This clone was counted ten times or more. The gene calls are TRBV5-4 and TRBJ2-2, with TRBD1 matching 8 bases. The germline gives CDR1 SGHNT, CDR2 YYREEE (reference sequence). V was pared by 0 bases and J by 0 bases, with 1 base of the junction left unmatched. The CDR3 has 16 amino acids. CDR3 loop: CASSLAGGSNTGELFF. The CDR3 DNA reads TGTGCCAGCAGCTTGGCAGGGGGCTCGAACACCGGGGAGCTGTTTTTT.

This clone was recorded a few times. The rearrangement uses TRBV27 and TRBJ2-2, with D hard to call. This CDR3 comprises 14 residues. CDR1 MNHEY and CDR2 SMNVEV come from the germline V gene (reference sequence). V was cut by 3 bases and J by 0 bases, with 5 bases left in between. The CDR3 sequence is CASSFPANTGELFF. The DNA of the CDR3 is TGTGCCAGCAGTTTCCCGGCGAACACCGGGGAGCTGTTTTTT.

There are many counts of this clone. The CDR3 DNA is TGTGCCAGTAGTATAACGGGGAAGGGTGACTACGAGCAGTACTTC. Residues: CASSITGKGDYEQYF. This sequence joins TRBV19 and TRBJ2-7, with a tentative D call TRBD2 (5 bases). The length of the CDR3 is 15 residues. The V gene lost 2 bases and the J gene lost 3 bases, with 14 bases spanning the gap. CDR1 LNHDA and CDR2 SQIVND come from the germline V gene (reference sequence).

The V call is TRBV9, the J call TRBJ2-3; 11 nucleotides line up with TRBD2. The V gene's germline CDR1 is SGDLS and CDR2 YYNGEE. The CDR3 extends over 19 amino acids. V dropped 4 bases and J dropped 0; count of bases not matched to a gene: 13. The DNA for the CDR3 is TGTGCCAGCAGCCCCCCCCTTGGTAGCGGGGGGGCTAGCACAGATACGCAGTATTTT. The encoded protein is CASSPPLGSGGASTDTQYF.